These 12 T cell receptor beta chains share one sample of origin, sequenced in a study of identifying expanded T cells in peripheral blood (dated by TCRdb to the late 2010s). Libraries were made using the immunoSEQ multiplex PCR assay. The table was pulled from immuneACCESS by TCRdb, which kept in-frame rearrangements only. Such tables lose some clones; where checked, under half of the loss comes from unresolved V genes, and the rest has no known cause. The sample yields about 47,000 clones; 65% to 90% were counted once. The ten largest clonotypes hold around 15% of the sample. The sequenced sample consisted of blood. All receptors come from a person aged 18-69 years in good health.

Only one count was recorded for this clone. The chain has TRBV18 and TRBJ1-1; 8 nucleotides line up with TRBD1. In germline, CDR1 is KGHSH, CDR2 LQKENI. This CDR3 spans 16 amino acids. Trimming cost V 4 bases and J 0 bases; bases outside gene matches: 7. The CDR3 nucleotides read TGTGCCAGCTCACATCTTTCAGGGGGCGTGAACACTGAAGCTTTCTTT. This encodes CASSHLSGGVNTEAFF.

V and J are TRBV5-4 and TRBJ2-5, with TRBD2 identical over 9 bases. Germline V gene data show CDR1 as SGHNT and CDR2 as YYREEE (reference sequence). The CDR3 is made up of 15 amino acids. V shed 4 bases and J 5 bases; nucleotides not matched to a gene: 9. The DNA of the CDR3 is TGTGCCAGCAGCCCTAGTAGCGGGAGTTGGGAGACCCAGTACTTC. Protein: CASSPSSGSWETQYF.

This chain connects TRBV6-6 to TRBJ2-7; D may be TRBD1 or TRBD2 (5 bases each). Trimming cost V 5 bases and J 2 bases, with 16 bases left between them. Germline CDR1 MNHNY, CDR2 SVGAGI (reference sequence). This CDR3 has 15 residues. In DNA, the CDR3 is TGTGCCAGCAGTCTGACATTGGGGGTCGCCTACGAGCAGTACTTC. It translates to CASSLTLGVAYEQYF.

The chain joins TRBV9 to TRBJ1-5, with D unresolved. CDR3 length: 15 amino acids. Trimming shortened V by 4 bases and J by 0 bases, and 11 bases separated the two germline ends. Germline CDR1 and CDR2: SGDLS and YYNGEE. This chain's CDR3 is CASSRWEYSNQPQHF. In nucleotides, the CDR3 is TGTGCCAGCAGCAGGTGGGAATATAGCAATCAGCCCCAGCATTTT.

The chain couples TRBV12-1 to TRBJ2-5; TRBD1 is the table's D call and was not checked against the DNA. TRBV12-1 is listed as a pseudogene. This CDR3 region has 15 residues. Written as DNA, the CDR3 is TGTGCCAGCAGCTCAGGACAGGGCATACAAGAGACCCAGTACTTC. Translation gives CASSSGQGIQETQYF.

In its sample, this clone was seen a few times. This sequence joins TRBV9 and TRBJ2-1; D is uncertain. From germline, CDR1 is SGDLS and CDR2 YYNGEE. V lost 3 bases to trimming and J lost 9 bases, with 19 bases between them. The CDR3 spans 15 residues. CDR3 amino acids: CASSEPNTYAGEQFF. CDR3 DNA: TGTGCCAGCAGCGAGCCGAACACCTACGCCGGTGAGCAGTTCTTC.

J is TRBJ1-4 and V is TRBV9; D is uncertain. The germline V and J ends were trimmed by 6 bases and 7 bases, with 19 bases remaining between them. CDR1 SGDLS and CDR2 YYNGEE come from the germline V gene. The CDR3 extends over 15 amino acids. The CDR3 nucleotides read TGTGCCAGCACCCCAACCGGTCTTCTAAGTGAAAAACTGTTTTTT. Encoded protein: CASTPTGLLSEKLFF. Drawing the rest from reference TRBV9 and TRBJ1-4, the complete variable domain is DSGVTQTPKHLITATGQRVTLRCSPRSGDLSVYWYQQSLDQGLQFLIQYYNGEERAKGNILERFSAQQFPDLHSELNLSSLELGDSALYFCASTPTGLLSEKLFFGSGTQLSVL.

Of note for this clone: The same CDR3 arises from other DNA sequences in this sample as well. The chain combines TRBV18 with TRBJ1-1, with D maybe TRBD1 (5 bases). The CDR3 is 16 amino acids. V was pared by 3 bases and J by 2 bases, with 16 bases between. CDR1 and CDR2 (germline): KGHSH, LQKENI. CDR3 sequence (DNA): TGTGCCAGCTCACCGGGACGGAGCCCACTTAACACTGAAGCTTTCTTT. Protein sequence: CASSPGRSPLNTEAFF.

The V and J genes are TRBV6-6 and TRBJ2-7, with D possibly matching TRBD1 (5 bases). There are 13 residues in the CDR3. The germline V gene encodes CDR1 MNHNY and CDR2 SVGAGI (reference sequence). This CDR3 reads CATQVLSSYEQYF. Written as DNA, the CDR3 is TGTGCGACACAGGTCCTCAGCTCCTACGAGCAGTACTTC.

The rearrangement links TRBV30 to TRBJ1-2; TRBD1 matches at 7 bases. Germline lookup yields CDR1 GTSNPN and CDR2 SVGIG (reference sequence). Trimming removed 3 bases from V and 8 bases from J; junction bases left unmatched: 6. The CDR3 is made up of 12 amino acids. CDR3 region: CAWRQDRQGYTF. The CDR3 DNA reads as TGTGCCTGGAGACAGGACAGGCAAGGCTACACCTTC.

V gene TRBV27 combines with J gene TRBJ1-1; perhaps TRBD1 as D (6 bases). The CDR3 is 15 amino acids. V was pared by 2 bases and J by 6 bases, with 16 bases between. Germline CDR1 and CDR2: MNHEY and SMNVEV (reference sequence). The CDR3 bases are TGTGCCAGCAGTTTACAGGGGTTCCGGTCCTCTGAAGCTTTCTTT. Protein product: CASSLQGFRSSEAFF.

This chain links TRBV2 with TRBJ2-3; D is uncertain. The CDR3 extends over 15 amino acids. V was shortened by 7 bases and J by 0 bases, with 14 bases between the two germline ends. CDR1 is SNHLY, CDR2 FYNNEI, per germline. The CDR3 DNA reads TGTGCCAGCACACGTCGGGCGGCTAGCACAGATACGCAGTATTTT. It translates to CASTRRAASTDTQYF.